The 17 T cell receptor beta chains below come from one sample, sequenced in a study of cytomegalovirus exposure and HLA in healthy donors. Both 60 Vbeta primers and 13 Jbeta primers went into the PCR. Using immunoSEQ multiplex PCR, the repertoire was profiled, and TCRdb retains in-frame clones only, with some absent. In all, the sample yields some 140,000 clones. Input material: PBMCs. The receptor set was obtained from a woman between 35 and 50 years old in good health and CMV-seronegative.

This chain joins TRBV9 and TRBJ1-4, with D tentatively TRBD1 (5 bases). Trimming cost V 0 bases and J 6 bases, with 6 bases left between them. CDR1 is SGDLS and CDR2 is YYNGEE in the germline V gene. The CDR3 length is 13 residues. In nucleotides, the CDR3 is TGTGCCAGCAGCGTAGCGGGGGATGAAAAACTGTTTTTT. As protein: CASSVAGDEKLFF.

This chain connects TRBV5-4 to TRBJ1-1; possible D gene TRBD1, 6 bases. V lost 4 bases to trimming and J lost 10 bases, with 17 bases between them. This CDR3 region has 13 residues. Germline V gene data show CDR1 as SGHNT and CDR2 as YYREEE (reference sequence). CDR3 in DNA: TGTGCCAGCAGCAGGCTTACAGGGCTCGCAGCTTTCTTT. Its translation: CASSRLTGLAAFF.

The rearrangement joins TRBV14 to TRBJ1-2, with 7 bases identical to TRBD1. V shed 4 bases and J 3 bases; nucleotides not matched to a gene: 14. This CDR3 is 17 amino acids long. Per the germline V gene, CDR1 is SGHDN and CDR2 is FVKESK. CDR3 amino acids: CASSPLGQIFGDYGYTF. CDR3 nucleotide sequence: TGTGCCAGCAGCCCACTGGGACAGATCTTTGGGGACTATGGCTACACCTTC.

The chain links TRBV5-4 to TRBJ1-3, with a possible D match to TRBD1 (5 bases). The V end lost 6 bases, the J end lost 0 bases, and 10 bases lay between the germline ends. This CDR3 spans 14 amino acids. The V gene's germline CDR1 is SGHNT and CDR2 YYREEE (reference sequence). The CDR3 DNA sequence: TGTGCCAGCAAGGAACAGGTCTCTGGAAACACCATATATTTT. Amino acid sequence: CASKEQVSGNTIYF.

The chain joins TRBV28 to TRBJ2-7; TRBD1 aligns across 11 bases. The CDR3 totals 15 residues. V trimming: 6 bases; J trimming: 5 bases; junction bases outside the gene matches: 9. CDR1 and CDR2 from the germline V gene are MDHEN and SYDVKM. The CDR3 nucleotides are TGTGCCAGCAGACGGACAGGGGGCGCGTGGGACGAGCAGTACGTC. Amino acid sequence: CASRRTGGAWDEQYV.

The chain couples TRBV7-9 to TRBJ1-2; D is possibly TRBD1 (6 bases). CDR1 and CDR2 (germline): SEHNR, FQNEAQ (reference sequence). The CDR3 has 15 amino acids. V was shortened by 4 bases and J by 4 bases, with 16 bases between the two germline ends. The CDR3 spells CASSSWTAIFYGYTF. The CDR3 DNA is TGTGCCAGCAGCTCCTGGACAGCGATCTTCTATGGCTACACCTTC.

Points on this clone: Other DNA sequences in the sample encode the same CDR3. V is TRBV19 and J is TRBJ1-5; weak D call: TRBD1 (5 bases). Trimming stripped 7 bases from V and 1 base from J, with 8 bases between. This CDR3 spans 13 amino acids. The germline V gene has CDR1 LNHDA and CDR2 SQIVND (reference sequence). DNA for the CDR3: TGTGCCAGTAATCGGGGGAGCAATCAGCCCCAGCATTTT. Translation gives CASNRGSNQPQHF.

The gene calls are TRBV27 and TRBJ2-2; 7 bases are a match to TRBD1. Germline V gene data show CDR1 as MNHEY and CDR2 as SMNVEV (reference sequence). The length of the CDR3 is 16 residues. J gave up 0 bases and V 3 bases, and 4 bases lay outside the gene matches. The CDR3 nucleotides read TGTGCCAGCAGTTTGGGACAGCGAGCGAACACCGGGGAGCTGTTTTTT. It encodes CASSLGQRANTGELFF.

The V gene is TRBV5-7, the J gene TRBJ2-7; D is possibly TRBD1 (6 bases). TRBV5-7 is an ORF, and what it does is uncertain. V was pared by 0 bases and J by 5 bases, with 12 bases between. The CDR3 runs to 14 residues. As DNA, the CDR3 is TGTGCCAGCAGCTTGGGACAGGCGGTTCACGAGCAGTACTTC. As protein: CASSLGQAVHEQYF.

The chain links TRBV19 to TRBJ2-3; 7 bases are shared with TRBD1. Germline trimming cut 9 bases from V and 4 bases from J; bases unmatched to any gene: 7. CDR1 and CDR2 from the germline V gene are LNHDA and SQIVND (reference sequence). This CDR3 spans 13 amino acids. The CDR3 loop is CASRGQLADTQYF. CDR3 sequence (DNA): TGTGCCAGCCGGGGACAGCTCGCAGATACGCAGTATTTT. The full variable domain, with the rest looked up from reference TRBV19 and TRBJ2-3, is DGGITQSPKYLFRKEGQNVTLSCEQNLNHDAMYWYRQDPGQGLRLIYYSQIVNDFQKGDIAEGYSVSREKKESFPLTVTSAQKNPTAFYLCASRGQLADTQYFGPGTRLTVL.

CDR3 residues: CASQQGPDEQFF. In nucleotides, the CDR3 is TGTGCCAGCCAACAGGGTCCCGATGAGCAGTTCTTC. The chain carries TRBV28 and TRBJ2-1, with TRBD1 as a possible D gene (6 bases). Germline CDR1 and CDR2: MDHEN and SYDVKM. This CDR3 contains 12 residues. V gave up 8 bases and J gave up 8 bases, with 13 bases separating them.

CDR3 region: CRGVGGNEAFF. The CDR3 region has the DNA TGCAGGGGAGTCGGGGGGAATGAAGCTTTCTTT. The chain combines TRBV20-1 with TRBJ1-1; tentative D call: TRBD1 (5 bases). This CDR3 region has 11 residues. In germline, CDR1 is DFQATT, CDR2 SNEGSKA (reference sequence).

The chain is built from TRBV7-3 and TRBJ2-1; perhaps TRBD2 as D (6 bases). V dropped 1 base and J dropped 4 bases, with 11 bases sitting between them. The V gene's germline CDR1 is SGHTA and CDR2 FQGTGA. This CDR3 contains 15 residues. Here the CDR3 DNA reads TGTGCCAGCAGCTTAAATTTAGGGACTTACAATGAGCAGTTCTTC. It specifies CASSLNLGTYNEQFF.

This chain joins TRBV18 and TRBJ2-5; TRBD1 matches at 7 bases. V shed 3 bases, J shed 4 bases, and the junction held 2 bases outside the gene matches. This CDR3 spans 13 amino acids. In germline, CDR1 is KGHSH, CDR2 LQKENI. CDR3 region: CASSPAGGETQYF. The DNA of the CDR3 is TGTGCCAGCTCACCGGCAGGGGGAGAGACCCAGTACTTC.

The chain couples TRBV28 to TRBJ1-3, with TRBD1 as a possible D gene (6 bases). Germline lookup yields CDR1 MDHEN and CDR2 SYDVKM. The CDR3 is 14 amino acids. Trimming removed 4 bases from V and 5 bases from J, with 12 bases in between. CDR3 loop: CASSSGGARNTIYF. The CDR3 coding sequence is TGTGCCAGCAGTTCCGGGGGGGCTAGAAACACCATATATTTT.

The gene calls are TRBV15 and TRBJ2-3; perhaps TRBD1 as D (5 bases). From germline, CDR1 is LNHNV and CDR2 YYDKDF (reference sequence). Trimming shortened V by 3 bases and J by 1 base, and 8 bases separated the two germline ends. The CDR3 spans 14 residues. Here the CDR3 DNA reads TGTGCCACCAGCAGGTTACAGGGCACAGATACGCAGTATTTT. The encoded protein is CATSRLQGTDTQYF.

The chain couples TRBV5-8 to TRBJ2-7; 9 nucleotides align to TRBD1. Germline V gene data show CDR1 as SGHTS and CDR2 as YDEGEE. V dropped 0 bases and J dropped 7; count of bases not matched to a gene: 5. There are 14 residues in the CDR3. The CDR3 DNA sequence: TGTGCCAGCAGCTTGGCACAGGGGGCTGGGGAGCAGTACGTC. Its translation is CASSLAQGAGEQYV.